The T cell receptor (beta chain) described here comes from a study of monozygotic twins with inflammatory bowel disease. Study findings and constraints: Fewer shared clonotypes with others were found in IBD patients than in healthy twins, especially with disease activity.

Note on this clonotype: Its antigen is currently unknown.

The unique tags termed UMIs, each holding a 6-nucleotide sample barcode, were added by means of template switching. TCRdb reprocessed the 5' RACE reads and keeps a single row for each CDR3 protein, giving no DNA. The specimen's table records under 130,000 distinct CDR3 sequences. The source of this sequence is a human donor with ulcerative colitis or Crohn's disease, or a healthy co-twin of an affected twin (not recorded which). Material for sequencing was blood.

CDR3 residues: CASSLEQGRIQYF. J is TRBJ2-5 and V is TRBV5-1; there is no DNA to check the TCRdb D call of TRBD1. This CDR3 has 13 amino acids. The germline V gene encodes CDR1 SGHRS and CDR2 YFSETQ.